The rows below give T cell receptor beta chains drawn from one sample of a study of cytomegalovirus exposure and HLA in healthy donors. This table comes from immunoSEQ multiplex PCR, and its TCRdb copy is limited to in-frame clones, with some not included. The table shows around 130,000 clones, with around 83% occurring only once. Sequencing was carried out using PBMCs. Receptor source: a woman between 18 and 29 years old in good health and CMV-seropositive. The conserved cysteine and the conserved F or W are not part of the CDR3 here. Size is omitted from some rows. Given values are once, few, many or a class for expanded clones.

clone_size,v_call,cdr3_length,cdr3_aa
.,TRBV5-1,10,ASSLTDNEQF
.,TRBV5-4,11,ASSTGVGEKLF
.,TRBV7-9,13,ASSPGQGYSLEQY
.,TRBV11-2,14,ASSPSRALSYNEQF
.,TRBV5-1,12,ASSPGLAQETQY
.,TRBV2,12,ASGGGQGGNSIY
.,TRBV5-1,12,ASSLRGGTNEQF
.,TRBV13,11,ASSPGHGETQY
.,TRBV9,14,ASSVATAGFGYGYT
.,TRBV23-1,12,ASSRGAGGAGYT
.,TRBV7-9,14,ASTRRGSANTGELF
few,TRBV4-1,13,ASSQPRDRNSPLH
.,TRBV5-1,14,ASKKRTGVETGELF
.,TRBV5-1,10,ASSLGEVEQF
.,TRBV6-4,13,ASSDLAVYQETQY
.,TRBV7-9,12,ASSLDSDIYGYT
once,TRBV10-1,11,ASSDPGWTEAF
.,TRBV6-5,13,ASSPGVAPTDTQY
.,TRBV27,11,ASSPGTPYEQY
once,TRBV4-1,13,ASSPGQGVLQPQH
.,TRBV2,10,ATSSGYTEAF
.,TRBV7-9,11,ASSLGGLAEQF
.,TRBV5-4,11,ASSLAGSDTQY
.,TRBV4-1,14,ASSQFMPGDQGGYT
.,TRBV6-4,12,ASSDSTDNSPLH
.,TRBV10-2,11,ASSDGFAGEQY
.,TRBV5-1,13,ASSLDRDGCTEAF
.,TRBV9,13,ASSVDDRGVYEQY
.,TRBV5-1,12,ASSHTGGEETQY
.,TRBV19,11,ATSGSSTDTQY
.,TRBV11-2,13,ASSDRDRDNTEAF
.,TRBV6-4,12,ASSNRENTGELF
.,TRBV5-5,11,ASGWGGESGYT
once,TRBV7-3,15,ASSPGTSGGRSETQY
.,TRBV7-6,13,ASAGDVAGVVEQY
.,TRBV6-5,11,ASSRIRGEKLF
.,TRBV5-1,10,ASAADQETQY
.,TRBV5-1,13,ASSPTTSGGQGQF
.,TRBV27,14,ASSLTGGRRGVEQY
.,TRBV5-1,13,ARPRWGGTYNEQF
few,TRBV6-1,12,ASSGTGASYGYT
.,TRBV25-1,13,ASSTQTGTLYEQY
.,TRBV7-8,11,ASSLNRNTEAF
.,TRBV5-1,14,ASSLVAGLGNSPLH
once,TRBV11-2,11,ASSLQRGYEQY
.,TRBV28,12,ASTPGGLTDTQY
few,TRBV6-4,13,ASSGTSGGANEQF
.,TRBV6-6,13,ASSYGGSGNYGYT
.,TRBV27,16,ASSLEGAGVPHNSPLH
.,TRBV27,16,ASSRPPSGTGMNTEAF
once,TRBV5-4,13,ASSMTITVNTEAF
.,TRBV21-1,14,ARPLVSGTGGYEQY